The clone carrying this T cell receptor (beta chain) has at least ten counts. Its antigen is still unknown. Unique molecular identifier tags were affixed to discrete cDNA molecules. One entry per CDR3 protein results from TCRdb running MiXCR on the 5' RACE reads. The repertoire holds more than 85,000 distinct CDR3 sequences, with over 10% as singletons. The data are from a study of early T cells in non-severe SARS-CoV-2 infection. The wider study: Sequencing of unsorted whole blood was done on bulk RNA, leaving chains unpaired.

Study observations and caveats: The VDJdb matching leaned toward anti-spike CD8 responses and overlooked private and CD4 specificities.

Deletions cut 2 bases from V and 3 bases from J, with 5 bases between. This CDR3 region has 12 residues. Germline V gives CDR1 WSHSY, CDR2 SAAADI. The gene calls are TRBV10-2 and TRBJ2-7; D gene uncertain. This clonotype was sampled from an adult who was a healthcare worker with PCR-confirmed SARS-CoV-2 infection or an uninfected control (not recorded which). Material for sequencing was whole blood. The CDR3 DNA follows: TGCGCCAGCAGTGAGACCAACTACGAGCAGTACTTC. This translates into CASSETNYEQYF.